This T cell receptor beta chain was documented in a study of blood T cell repertoires in COVID-19. Study details: Samples of COVID-19 (acute and convalescent) were obtained from the United States, Italy and Spain. PBMCs, B-cell-depleted T cells, or T cells were the source of the cDNA or gDNA that made up the material.

Enrollees, about 18 to 100 years old, lived in some 24 US areas. Germline CDR1 reads SNHLY; CDR2 reads FYNNEI. The CDR3 has 12 amino acids. The V and J ends lost 6 bases and 7 bases respectively, with 12 bases between them. TCRdb's copy holds only in-frame clones and misses some; the assay was immunoSEQ multiplex PCR. The sample contains under 500,000 clones, roughly 87% of which appear only once. The chain joins TRBV2 to TRBJ1-2; tentative D call: TRBD1 (5 bases). This clonotype was sampled from a woman younger than 30 with acute COVID-19. Sequenced: PBMCs or T cells enriched from blood (not recorded which). As DNA, the CDR3 is TGTGCCAGCAGCGGCAGTAGGGGTGGCTACACCTTC. This sequence encodes CASSGSRGGYTF.